A selection of T cell receptor beta chains follows, all from one sample in a study of metastatic and nonmetastatic thyroid tumors. MiXCR reprocessed the PCR reads for TCRdb. There are 34,000 or so clones in the sample; roughly 17% occur only once, and 3% to 3.5% lies in the top ten. Sequences were obtained from blood. These receptor sequences come from a female donor with papillary thyroid cancer or a benign thyroid nodule (not recorded which). Some clones in this sample may be carry-over from other donors' samples. CDR3s leave out the opening cysteine and the closing phenylalanine or tryptophan. A D gene is named only where the DNA matches it firmly.

D gene | J gene | V gene | CDR3 protein
- | TRBJ1-5 | TRBV28 | ASSLSGVLHRPQH
- | TRBJ1-3 | TRBV20-1 | SARERGFGNTIY
TRBD1 | TRBJ2-7 | TRBV6-1 | ASSDRGSVQQY
- | TRBJ1-6 | TRBV6-1 | ASSEESKVSPLH
- | TRBJ2-7 | TRBV25-1 | ASGDWDYEQY
TRBD1 | TRBJ1-4 | TRBV30 | AWSRQGRFEKLF
TRBD2 | TRBJ2-7 | TRBV28 | ASRGLVGANEQY
- | TRBJ2-1 | TRBV29-1 | SVVMGIGIREQF
TRBD2 | TRBJ2-3 | TRBV3-1 | ASSPGGTSGWSYTDTQY
- | TRBJ2-2 | TRBV5-1 | ASSLEQGHELF
- | TRBJ1-6 | TRBV5-8 | ASSPTRDSPLH
- | TRBJ2-2 | TRBV6-6 | ASSYGESGELF
TRBD2 | TRBJ2-1 | TRBV20-1 | SASGGRGHNEQF
- | TRBJ2-3 | TRBV29-1 | SVERQVRTDTQY
TRBD2 | TRBJ2-3 | TRBV13 | ANSPSGREVADTQY
TRBD2 | TRBJ2-7 | TRBV10-3 | AISPGTSGMYEQY
TRBD1 | TRBJ2-5 | TRBV7-6 | ASSWDDRGRRETQY
- | TRBJ2-1 | TRBV6-1 | ASSWGNEQF
- | TRBJ2-1 | TRBV27 | ASSDRLGILNEQF
TRBD1 | TRBJ2-7 | TRBV6-6 | ASSYSTGGSYEQY
- | TRBJ1-5 | TRBV30 | AWNPRGNSNQPQH
- | TRBJ2-7 | TRBV11-2 | ASSFGEDVYEQY
- | TRBJ1-2 | TRBV2 | ASTRQADYGYT
- | TRBJ1-5 | TRBV19 | ASSINRVHDQPQH
- | TRBJ1-3 | TRBV5-1 | ASSTRPYPGNTIY
- | TRBJ2-7 | TRBV25-1 | ASSGPPRNEQY
- | TRBJ1-5 | TRBV6-6 | ASSYSFSNQPQH
- | TRBJ2-4 | TRBV11-2 | ASSPGFHPAKNIQY
TRBD1 | TRBJ2-3 | TRBV13 | ASSQGQGLADTQY
- | TRBJ2-3 | TRBV6-1 | ASRGNVFTDTQY
- | TRBJ2-7 | TRBV5-6 | ASSFSGEQY
- | TRBJ2-1 | TRBV27 | ASSLLFRTGAQTYNEQF
- | TRBJ1-5 | TRBV28 | ASSFPQAGGRPQH
TRBD1 | TRBJ1-2 | TRBV11-2 | ASSPRRDRGNYGYT
TRBD2 | TRBJ2-5 | TRBV19 | ASSIAGGPSETQY
- | TRBJ2-1 | TRBV20-1 | RASGGGSRHEQF
- | TRBJ1-6 | TRBV20-1 | SANQDHSPLH
- | TRBJ2-7 | TRBV19 | ASSMWHKTYEQY
- | TRBJ2-7 | TRBV18 | ASSPTDGTYEQY
TRBD2 | TRBJ2-2 | TRBV6-4 | ASSPRSGRFGGLF
- | TRBJ2-3 | TRBV5-5 | ASSREGVISDTQY
- | TRBJ2-5 | TRBV6-1 | ASSLGVSETQY
- | TRBJ2-7 | TRBV16 | ASSADMGFFYEQY
- | TRBJ2-5 | TRBV12-3/TRBV12-4 | ASILGTEETQY
TRBD1 | TRBJ2-1 | TRBV5-1 | ASSLGTGGRDEQF
- | TRBJ2-1 | TRBV11-1 | ASSLSLLLAGNEQF
TRBD1 | TRBJ1-2 | TRBV27 | ASSSGGAANYGYT
- | TRBJ2-2 | TRBV20-1 | SARDIGEDAGELF
TRBD2 | TRBJ2-5 | TRBV5-8 | VSANSIAGTGTHY
TRBD2 | TRBJ2-2 | TRBV27 | ASSPRGTRGFTGELF
- | TRBJ2-5 | TRBV18 | ASSPRNGETQY
- | TRBJ2-1 | TRBV20-1 | SAREGSRDAEQV
- | TRBJ1-4 | TRBV6-1 | ASSLFRGSPTNEKLF
TRBD2 | TRBJ2-7 | TRBV20-1 | SASGTSEIEQY
- | TRBJ1-1 | TRBV29-1 | SAAMVAGKNTEAF
- | TRBJ1-1 | TRBV30 | AWSVLSGGEAF
- | TRBJ1-4 | TRBV28 | ASTATNEKLF
- | TRBJ2-1 | TRBV30 | AWSHGTRYNEQF
TRBD1 | TRBJ1-2 | TRBV12-3/TRBV12-4 | ASDTGAGGYT